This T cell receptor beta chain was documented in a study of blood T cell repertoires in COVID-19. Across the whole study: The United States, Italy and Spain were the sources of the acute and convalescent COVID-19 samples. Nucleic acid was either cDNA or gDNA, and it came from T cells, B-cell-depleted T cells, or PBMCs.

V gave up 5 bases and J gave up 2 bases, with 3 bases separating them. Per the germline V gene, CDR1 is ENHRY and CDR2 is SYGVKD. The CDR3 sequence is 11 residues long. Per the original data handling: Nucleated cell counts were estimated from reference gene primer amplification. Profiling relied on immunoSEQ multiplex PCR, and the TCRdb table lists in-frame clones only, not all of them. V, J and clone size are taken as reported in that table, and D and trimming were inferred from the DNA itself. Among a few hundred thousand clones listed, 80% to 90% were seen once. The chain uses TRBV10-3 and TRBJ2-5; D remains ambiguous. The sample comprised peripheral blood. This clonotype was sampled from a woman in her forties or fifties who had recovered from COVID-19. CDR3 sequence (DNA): TGTGCCATCAGTCAGCAAGAGACCCAGTACTTC. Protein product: CAISQQETQYF.